One sample yielded the 31 T cell receptor beta chains listed below, sequenced in a study of T cells after yellow fever vaccination. Each CDR3 protein gets one entry after TCRdb re-called the 5' RACE reads with MiXCR. In the table there are about 320,000 distinct CDR3 sequences, approximately 12% of which are singletons. The input for sequencing was CD4+ T cells sorted from PBMCs, taken 45 days after the yellow fever booster vaccination. These receptors all come from a man between 18 and 29 years old who received the YFV17D yellow fever vaccine.

The V call is TRBV25-1, the J call TRBJ2-2; D possibly matches TRBD1 or TRBD2 (5 bases each). The CDR3 consists of 17 residues. Trimming stripped 2 bases from V and 3 bases from J, with 16 bases between. Germline lookup yields CDR1 MGHDK and CDR2 SYGVNS. As DNA, the CDR3 is TGTGCCAGCAGTGAAAGGGACCCATATCGGGACACCGGGGAGCTGTTTTTT. The encoded protein is CASSERDPYRDTGELFF.

The sample holds a few counts of this clonotype. The chain couples TRBV9 to TRBJ1-4; 9 bases line up with TRBD1. V lost 4 bases and J lost 7; bases outside the gene matches: 5. This CDR3 comprises 14 residues. CDR1 and CDR2 from the germline V gene are SGDLS and YYNGEE. CDR3 sequence reads: CASSSGTGREKLFF. The CDR3 DNA follows: TGTGCCAGCAGCTCCGGGACAGGGCGTGAAAAACTGTTTTTT.

This clonotype was picked up many times. The V call is TRBV5-6, the J call TRBJ2-3; D gene ambiguous. CDR1 is SGHDT and CDR2 is YYEEEE in the germline V gene. The CDR3 contains 13 residues. Between the trimmed V and J ends, which lost 0 bases and 7 bases, there was a span of 9 bases. The DNA for the CDR3 is TGTGCCAGCAGCTTGGGCCAGGCATATACGCAGTATTTT. Protein product: CASSLGQAYTQYF.

This clonotype was counted many times. The chain links TRBV7-9 to TRBJ2-1; D may be TRBD2 (5 bases). The V end lost 8 bases, the J end lost 9 bases, and 5 bases lay between the germline ends. The CDR3 is 9 residues long. CDR1 and CDR2 (germline): SEHNR, FQNEAQ (reference sequence). CDR3 loop: CASEGEQFF. CDR3 DNA sequence: TGTGCCAGCGAGGGTGAGCAGTTCTTC.

This clonotype was counted ten times or more. The V call is TRBV7-8, the J call TRBJ2-3; tentative D call: TRBD1 (6 bases). Germline CDR1 SGHVS, CDR2 FQNEAQ. V was shortened by 11 bases and J by 1 base, with 16 bases between the two germline ends. The CDR3 runs 14 residues. The CDR3 loop is CAVRTARGTDTQYF. DNA of the CDR3: TGTGCCGTTCGGACAGCTCGAGGCACAGATACGCAGTATTTT.

The chain joins TRBV7-9 to TRBJ2-1, with D unresolved. The CDR3 extends over 12 amino acids. Between the trimmed V and J ends, which lost 4 bases and 7 bases, there was a span of 8 bases. Germline V CDR1 and CDR2: SEHNR, FQNEAQ (reference sequence). CDR3 DNA: TGTGCCAGCAGCTCACGATTAAATGAGCAGTTCTTC. Translated, it gives CASSSRLNEQFF.

This clonotype was detected a few times. CDR3 coding DNA: TGTGCCAGCAGCCAAGTTAGCGGGATTAATGAAAAACTGTTTTTT. The encoded protein is CASSQVSGINEKLFF. This chain uses TRBV4-2 with TRBJ1-4; no clear D gene. Trimming took off 1 base at V and 4 bases at J, with 10 bases between the two ends. CDR1 LGHNA and CDR2 YNFKEQ come from the germline V gene. CDR3 length: 15 residues.

There are a few counts of this clonotype. The chain uses TRBV5-1 and TRBJ1-2; the D is unclear. This CDR3 has 14 amino acids. The germline gives CDR1 SGHRS, CDR2 YFSETQ. V was pared by 5 bases and J by 0 bases, with 11 bases between. Here the CDR3 DNA reads TGCGCCAGCAGATCAGGCCTAACTAACTATGGCTACACCTTC. This codes for CASRSGLTNYGYTF. Looking up the rest from reference TRBV5-1 and TRBJ1-2 gives the full variable domain: KAGVTQTPRYLIKTRGQQVTLSCSPISGHRSVSWYQQTPGQGLQFLFEYFSETQRNKGNFPGRFSGRQFSNSRSEMNVSTLELGDSALYLCASRSGLTNYGYTFGSGTRLTVV.

This clonotype was seen a handful of times. J is TRBJ1-2 and V is TRBV12-3 or TRBV12-4; no firm D call. This CDR3 region has 17 residues. Between the trimmed V and J ends, which lost 6 bases and 2 bases, there was a span of 22 bases. The CDR3 region is CASSPYRVERRNYGYTF. The CDR3 DNA reads TGTGCCAGCAGCCCCTATCGGGTCGAGAGAAGGAACTATGGCTACACCTTC.

This sequence joins TRBV4-3 and TRBJ1-3, with TRBD1 as a possible D gene (5 bases). Germline V CDR1 and CDR2: LGHNA, YSLEER. The CDR3 sequence is 15 residues long. The germline V and J ends were trimmed by 6 bases and 2 bases, with 14 bases remaining between them. CDR3: CASSPSGTPGNTIYF. The DNA for the CDR3 is TGCGCCAGCAGTCCGTCCGGGACCCCTGGAAACACCATATATTTT.

This clonotype was seen only a few times. The chain has TRBV20-1 and TRBJ1-6, with 10 bases fitting TRBD1. Germline CDR1 DFQATT, CDR2 SNEGSKA (reference sequence). V was pared by 3 bases and J by 8 bases, with 4 bases of the junction left unmatched. The CDR3 contains 14 residues. CDR3 amino acids: CSARDRGKDSPLHF. The CDR3 coding sequence is TGCAGTGCTAGGGACAGGGGGAAGGATTCACCCCTCCACTTT.

This clonotype was seen only a few times. V gene TRBV4-3 combines with J gene TRBJ2-3; D possibly corresponds to TRBD1 (5 bases). CDR3 length: 16 amino acids. Trimming pared 1 base from V and 0 bases from J, leaving 11 bases between. CDR1 and CDR2 from the germline V gene are LGHNA and YSLEER. CDR3 sequence: CASSQVRVGSTDTQYF. The CDR3 DNA sequence: TGCGCCAGCAGCCAAGTCAGGGTAGGAAGCACAGATACGCAGTATTTT.

This clonotype was seen only a few times. J is TRBJ2-1 and V is TRBV6-2 or TRBV6-3; 8 bases line up with TRBD2. Trimming took 6 bases from V and 1 from J; bases not matched to a gene: 2. Germline V CDR1 and CDR2: MNHEY, SVGEGT. The CDR3 runs 14 residues. DNA for the CDR3: TGTGCCAGCAGGCGGGGGGAATCCTACAATGAGCAGTTCTTC. As protein: CASRRGESYNEQFF.

This clonotype has at least ten counts. The V and J genes are TRBV20-1 and TRBJ2-4; D is ambiguous. This CDR3 comprises 13 residues. The V gene's germline CDR1 is DFQATT and CDR2 SNEGSKA (reference sequence). V was clipped by 7 bases and J by 0 bases, with 10 bases between them. The CDR3 sequence is CSGIGSAKNIQYF. CDR3 DNA sequence: TGCAGTGGCATTGGGTCAGCCAAAAACATTCAGTACTTC.

The chain has TRBV30 and TRBJ2-3; 7 bases are a match to TRBD2. Germline V lookup: CDR1 GTSNPN, CDR2 SVGIG (reference sequence). CDR3 length: 16 residues. V lost 4 bases to trimming and J lost 0 bases; unmatched junction nucleotides: 10. Here the CDR3 reads CAWNGPSGYSTDTQYF. The CDR3 DNA is TGTGCCTGGAATGGTCCTAGCGGATACAGCACAGATACGCAGTATTTT.

The chain carries TRBV4-3 and TRBJ2-5; no firm D call. Per the germline V gene, CDR1 is LGHNA and CDR2 is YSLEER. V shed 0 bases and J shed 6 bases, with 11 bases lying between them. The CDR3 has 14 amino acids. The CDR3 DNA reads as TGCGCCAGCAGCCAAGAAATAGGTAGTCAGACCCAGTACTTC. Translation: CASSQEIGSQTQYF.

This clonotype was counted only a few times. This chain connects TRBV20-1 to TRBJ1-6, with D maybe TRBD1 (6 bases). The CDR3 is 12 amino acids. V dropped 6 bases and J dropped 6 bases, with 9 bases sitting between them. Germline V gene data show CDR1 as DFQATT and CDR2 as SNEGSKA (reference sequence). DNA of the CDR3: TGCAGTGCCATAGGGGGTAATTCACCCCTCCACTTT. Protein product: CSAIGGNSPLHF.

This clonotype was found a few times. It is unclear where the CDR3 begins or ends on the DNA, so no DNA is shown, and the CDR3 is as TCRdb lists it. This chain joins TRBV29-1 and TRBJ2-1; the table's D call, TRBD2, has no DNA check behind it. Germline loops: CDR1 SQVTM, CDR2 ANQGSEA. The CDR3 is made up of 12 amino acids, end residues included. The CDR3 here is CSVDVAGGIEFF.

The rearrangement links TRBV11-3 to TRBJ2-2; D is possibly TRBD1 (6 bases). The V and J ends lost 0 bases and 1 base respectively, with 12 bases between them. Germline V gives CDR1 SGHNT, CDR2 YENEEA. The CDR3 extends over 17 amino acids. DNA of the CDR3: TGTGCCAGCAGCTTAGAATTGGGGGCAGGGAACACCGGGGAGCTGTTTTTT. This codes for CASSLELGAGNTGELFF.

This rearrangement joins TRBV5-1 to TRBJ2-3; 9 bases align to TRBD2. This CDR3 is built from 15 residues. V was clipped by 1 base and J by 6 bases; unmatched bases: 6. Germline assignment: CDR1 SGHRS and CDR2 YFSETQ. CDR3 sequence (DNA): TGCGCCAGCAGCTTGTCGGCTAGCGGGACCGATACGCAGTATTTT. Its translation: CASSLSASGTDTQYF.

The table lists this clonotype with many counts. The chain combines TRBV7-2 with TRBJ2-2; D is unresolved. CDR1 and CDR2 (germline): SGHTA, FQGNSA. V was shortened by 1 base and J by 9 bases, with 9 bases between the two germline ends. CDR3 length: 13 residues. The CDR3 spells CASSLGPQRELFF. Written as DNA, the CDR3 is TGTGCCAGCAGCTTAGGGCCCCAGCGGGAGCTGTTTTTT.

The table lists this clonotype with a few counts. The chain combines TRBV12-3 or TRBV12-4 with TRBJ1-6, with 7 positions matching TRBD1. Unmatched junction bases numbered 6, after V lost 11 bases and J lost 8 bases. The CDR3 sequence is 12 residues long. CDR3 nucleotides: TGTGCCTGCGGGACAGCCTATTCACCCCTCCACTTT. It codes for CACGTAYSPLHF.

The sample holds a few counts of this clonotype. The rearrangement links TRBV2 to TRBJ2-3; a weak D match, TRBD2 (5 bases). Germline CDR1 reads SNHLY; CDR2 reads FYNNEI. Trimming stripped 7 bases from V and 2 bases from J, with 16 bases between. The CDR3 is made up of 15 amino acids. The CDR3 DNA sequence: TGTGCCAGCAACAGAAAGTTAGCGAACACAGATACGCAGTATTTT. Translating gives CASNRKLANTDTQYF.

The rearrangement links TRBV9 to TRBJ2-2; D not certain. CDR3 length: 15 residues. The germline V gene encodes CDR1 SGDLS and CDR2 YYNGEE. V dropped 2 bases and J dropped 6 bases, with 14 bases sitting between them. CDR3 bases: TGTGCCAGCAGCGTGGCCTCTTCTGTGGCCGGGGAGCTGTTTTTT. It translates to CASSVASSVAGELFF.

The genes are TRBV20-1 and TRBJ1-2; D is undetermined. The V end was cut by 3 bases, the J end by 1 base, with 6 bases between. Germline loops: CDR1 DFQATT, CDR2 SNEGSKA (reference sequence). This CDR3 spans 12 amino acids. For the CDR3, the DNA is TGCAGTGCTAGCCACGATAACTATGGCTACACCTTC. Translating it yields CSASHDNYGYTF.

A single count supports this clonotype. J is TRBJ2-3 and V is TRBV28; tentatively, D is TRBD1 or TRBD2 (5 bases each). The V and J ends lost 8 bases and 0 bases respectively, with 15 bases between them. Germline-derived CDR1 and CDR2 are MDHEN and SYDVKM. CDR3 length: 15 residues. The CDR3: CASRDPRRSTDTQYF. The CDR3 DNA reads as TGTGCCAGCCGGGACCCCAGGAGAAGCACAGATACGCAGTATTTT.

There are many counts of this clonotype. The genes are TRBV9 and TRBJ2-3, with no clear D. The CDR3 is 13 residues long. Germline CDR1 reads SGDLS; CDR2 reads YYNGEE. V shed 2 bases and J shed 2 bases, with 6 bases lying between them. This chain's CDR3 is CASSVGPTDTQYF. The CDR3 bases are TGTGCCAGCAGCGTCGGCCCCACAGATACGCAGTATTTT.

At least ten counts were recorded for this clonotype. V gene TRBV20-1 combines with J gene TRBJ2-4, with D hard to call. Per germline, CDR1 DFQATT and CDR2 SNEGSKA (reference sequence). The CDR3 contains 12 residues. Trimming pared 2 bases from V and 7 bases from J, leaving 9 bases between. CDR3 region: CSARSQNNIQYF. The CDR3 nucleotides are TGCAGTGCTAGAAGCCAGAATAACATTCAGTACTTC.

V usage is TRBV20-1 and J usage is TRBJ1-5, with 8 bases aligning to TRBD1. Germline V CDR1 and CDR2: DFQATT, SNEGSKA (reference sequence). Losses at the gene ends were 2 bases for V and 5 bases for J; bases not matched to a gene: 5. This CDR3 has 14 residues. CDR3 sequence (DNA): TGCAGTGCTAGAAGATACAGGGGGTATCAGCCCCAGCATTTT. Translation gives CSARRYRGYQPQHF.

V gene TRBV27 combines with J gene TRBJ2-7; perhaps TRBD1 as D (5 bases). V shed 5 bases and J shed 3 bases, with 11 bases lying between them. The CDR3 extends over 13 amino acids. From germline, CDR1 is MNHEY and CDR2 SMNVEV (reference sequence). This CDR3 reads CASSGDSSYEQYF. The CDR3 region has the DNA TGTGCCAGCAGTGGTGACAGTAGCTACGAGCAGTACTTC.

A few counts support this clonotype. The V call is TRBV2, the J call TRBJ1-2; D is ambiguous. The CDR3 is 12 amino acids. V was shortened by 4 bases and J by 7 bases, with 10 bases between the two germline ends. Germline CDR1 and CDR2: SNHLY and FYNNEI. CDR3 region: CASSAGVAGYTF. The CDR3 nucleotides are TGTGCCAGCAGTGCCGGGGTAGCTGGCTACACCTTC.